The sequence of this T cell receptor (beta chain) was determined in a study of control samples from healthy donors and cancer patients. This table comes from immunoSEQ multiplex PCR, and its TCRdb copy is limited to in-frame clones, with some not included. In the table there are 140,000 to 150,000 clones, 89% of which are singletons. The V segment lost 3 bases and the J segment 4 bases; nucleotides outside the gene matches: 5. This CDR3 has 15 amino acids. In germline, CDR1 is LGHNA, CDR2 YSLEER. The clonotype was recovered from a man aged 25-45 years in good health. Sequenced: blood. V gene TRBV4-3 combines with J gene TRBJ1-3; TRBD1 matches 8 bases. The CDR3 DNA is TGCGCCAGCAGCCAGATCGGACAGGGAGGAAACACCATATATTTT. It yields the protein CASSQIGQGGNTIYF.